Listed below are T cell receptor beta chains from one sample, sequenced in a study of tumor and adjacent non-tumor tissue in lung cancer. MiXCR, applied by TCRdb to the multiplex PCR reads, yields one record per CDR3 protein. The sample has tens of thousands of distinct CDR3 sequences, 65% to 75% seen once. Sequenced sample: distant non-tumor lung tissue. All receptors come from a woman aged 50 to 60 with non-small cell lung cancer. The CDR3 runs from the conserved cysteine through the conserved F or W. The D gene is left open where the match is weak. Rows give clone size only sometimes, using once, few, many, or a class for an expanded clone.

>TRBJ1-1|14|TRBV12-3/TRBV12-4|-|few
TGTGCCAGCAGACCCCATGGGGTTGCCACTGAAGTTTTCTTT
CASRPHGVATEVFF
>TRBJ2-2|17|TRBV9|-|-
TGTGCCAGCAGCGTGGATGCCTCTTTCTTGGCCGCCGGGGAGCTGTTTTTT
CASSVDASFLAAGELFF
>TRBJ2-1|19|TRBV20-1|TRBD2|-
TGCAGTGCTACTTGGAACTCGGCTAGCGGGAGCGTGTTTCGCAATGAGCAGTTCTTC
CSATWNSASGSVFRNEQFF
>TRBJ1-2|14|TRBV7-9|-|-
TGTGCCGGCAGCCTGGGACGGTGCTCGTATGGTTACACCTTC
CAGSLGRCSYGYTF
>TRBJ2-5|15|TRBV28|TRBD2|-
TGTGCCAGCAGTTTCGAAGCGGGAGCCCCAGAGACCCAGTACTTC
CASSFEAGAPETQYF
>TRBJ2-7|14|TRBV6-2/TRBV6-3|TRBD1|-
TGCGCCAACAGTGGGACAGCATCCTCCTACGAGCAGTACTTC
CANSGTASSYEQYF
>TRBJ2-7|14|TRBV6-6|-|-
TGTGCCAGCAGGCCCGGGGACCATTCCTGCGAGCAGTACTTC
CASRPGDHSCEQYF
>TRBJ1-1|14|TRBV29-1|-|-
TGCAGCGTTACATGGGGCTTGCTGAACACTGAAGTTTTCTTT
CSVTWGLLNTEVFF
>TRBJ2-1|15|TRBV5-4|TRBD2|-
TGTGCCAGCAGCTTGAAAGCGGGACGGTTCAATGAGCGGTTCTTC
CASSLKAGRFNERFF
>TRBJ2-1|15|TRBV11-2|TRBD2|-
TGTGCCAGCAGCCCCGGGACTAGCGGGACTGGTGAGCATTTCTTC
CASSPGTSGTGEHFF
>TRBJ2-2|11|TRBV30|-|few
TGTGCCTGTAGTTCTCCCGGGGAGCTGTTTTTT
CACSSPGELFF
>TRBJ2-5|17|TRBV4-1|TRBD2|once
TGCGCCAGCAGCCAATCGGTACTAGCGGGAGAACAAGAGGCCCAGTACTTC
CASSQSVLAGEQEAQYF
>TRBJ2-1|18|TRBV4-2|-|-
TGTGCCAGCAGCCCTATTATCGGAGGGCAGAGCCCCTACAATGAGCAGTTCTTC
CASSPIIGGQSPYNEQFF
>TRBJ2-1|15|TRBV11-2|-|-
TGTGCTAGCAGCTTAGGTGGGAGTTCCTACAATGAGCTATTCTTC
CASSLGGSSYNELFF
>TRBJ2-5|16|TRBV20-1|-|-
TGCAGTGCTGGAGAAATCCTTAAGGGTTCCAAGGAGACCCAGTACTTC
CSAGEILKGSKETQYF
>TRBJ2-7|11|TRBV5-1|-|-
TGCGCCAGCAGCGCAAGCTACGAGCAGTACTTC
CASSASYEQYF
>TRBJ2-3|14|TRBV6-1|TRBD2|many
TGTGCCAGCAGTGATACTAGCGGTGCAGATACGCAGTATTTT
CASSDTSGADTQYF
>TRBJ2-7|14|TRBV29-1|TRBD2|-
TGCAACGTCGAGGTAGTAGCGGGAGGCGACGAGCAGTACTTC
CNVEVVAGGDEQYF
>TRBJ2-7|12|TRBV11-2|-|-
TGTGCCAGTATCTTAGAAGCGGGTGCCGAGTACTTC
CASILEAGAEYF
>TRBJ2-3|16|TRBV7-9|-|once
TGTGCCAGCAGCTTCTGGTTAGTGGGGTACGGGGATACGCAGTATTTT
CASSFWLVGYGDTQYF
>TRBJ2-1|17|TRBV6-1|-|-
TGTGACAGCAGTGCTTCTTTTCAGCTCTTCGGGTACAATGAGCAGTTCTTC
CDSSASFQLFGYNEQFF
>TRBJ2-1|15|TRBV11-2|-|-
TGTGCCAACAGCCCCATAGGGCGCGCTTACAATGAGCAGTTCTTC
CANSPIGRAYNEQFF
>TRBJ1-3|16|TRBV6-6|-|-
TGTGCCAGCAGTTCCCGACGGAGTGCCTCTGGAAACACCATATATTTT
CASSSRRSASGNTIYF
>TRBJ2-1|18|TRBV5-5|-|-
TGTGCCAGCAGTTTGAGGCCCCAAACAGGGTATTTTTACAATGAGCAGTTCTTC
CASSLRPQTGYFYNEQFF
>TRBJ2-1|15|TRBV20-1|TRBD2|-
TGCAGTGCTAGAGACCAGCGGGAATCCTACAATGAGCAATTCTTC
CSARDQRESYNEQFF
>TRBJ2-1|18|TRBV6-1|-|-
TGTGCCGGCACCCTCAAAAGGGGTGGGGATGGCTCATACAATGAGCAATTCTTC
CAGTLKRGGDGSYNEQFF
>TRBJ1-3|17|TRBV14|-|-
TGTGCCAGCAGCCAAGACCACCCGGGTTTGTCTGGAAACACCACATATTTT
CASSQDHPGLSGNTTYF
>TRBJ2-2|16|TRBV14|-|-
TGTGCCAGCAGCCAGTACAGGGTAGTCAACACCGGGGAGCTGTTTTTT
CASSQYRVVNTGELFF
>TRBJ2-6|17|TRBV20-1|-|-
TGCAGTGCTAACGGAAAGGACCCGATCTCCGGGGCCAACGTCCTGACTTTC
CSANGKDPISGANVLTF
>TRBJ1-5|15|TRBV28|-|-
TGTTCCAGCAGTCCCATCGGATCGGCAGATCAGCCCCAGCATTTT
CSSSPIGSADQPQHF
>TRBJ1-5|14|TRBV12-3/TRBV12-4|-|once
TGTGCTAACAGCCTTGATGGGGTAAATCAACCCCAGCATTTT
CANSLDGVNQPQHF
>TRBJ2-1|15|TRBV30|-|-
TGTGCCTGGAGTGTTAGAAGGAGCTCCTACAATGAGCAGTTCTTC
CAWSVRRSSYNEQFF
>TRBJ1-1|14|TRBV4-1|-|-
TGCGCCAGCAGACACCCTCCCCCCCAGTGCGAGGCTTTCTTT
CASRHPPPQCEAFF
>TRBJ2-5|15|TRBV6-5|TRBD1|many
TGTGCCAGCAGTTACTCCGTAGGGGGCGCGAAGACCCAGTACTTC
CASSYSVGGAKTQYF
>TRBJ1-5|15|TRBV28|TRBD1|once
TGTGCCAGCAGTTCACTCGACAGGGGAGAGAAGCCCCAGCATTTT
CASSSLDRGEKPQHF
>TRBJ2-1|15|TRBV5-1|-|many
TGCGCCAGCAGCCCTCAGACTGGCTCCTACAATGAGCAGTTCTTC
CASSPQTGSYNEQFF
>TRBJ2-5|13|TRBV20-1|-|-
TGCAGTGCTAGTACAGGACCTCAAGAGACCCAGAACTTC
CSASTGPQETQNF
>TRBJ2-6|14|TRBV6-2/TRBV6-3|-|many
TGTGCCAGCTCCGGCTACTCTGGGGCCAACGTCCTGACTTTC
CASSGYSGANVLTF
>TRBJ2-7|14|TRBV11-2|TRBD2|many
TGTGCCAGCAGCTCCCGACTAGCGAGCTACGAGCAGTACTTC
CASSSRLASYEQYF
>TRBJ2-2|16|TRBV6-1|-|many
TGTGCCAGCAGTCAAAGATCTACAGCGAACACCGGGGAGCTGTTTTTT
CASSQRSTANTGELFF
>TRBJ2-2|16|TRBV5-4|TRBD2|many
TGTGCCAGCAGCCCATCGGGCGGGGGAAACACCGGGGAGCTGTTTTTT
CASSPSGGGNTGELFF
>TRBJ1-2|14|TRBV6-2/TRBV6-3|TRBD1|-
TGTGCCAGCAGCCGCGGACAGGGGCAGGATCGTTACATCTTC
CASSRGQGQDRYIF
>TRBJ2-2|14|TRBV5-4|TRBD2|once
TGTGCCAGCAGCTTGACTAGCGGGACCGGGGAACTGGTTTTT
CASSLTSGTGELVF
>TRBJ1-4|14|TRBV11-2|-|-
TGTGCCAGCAGCCTTGATAGCACTAATGAGAAACTGATTTTC
CASSLDSTNEKLIF
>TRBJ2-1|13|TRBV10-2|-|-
TGCGCCAGCAGACAGGTGAACTACAATGGGAACTTCTTC
CASRQVNYNGNFF
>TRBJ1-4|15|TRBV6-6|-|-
TGTGCCAGTAGGACCCGAGTAAGCCTGAGTGAAAAGCCGTTTTTT
CASRTRVSLSEKPFF
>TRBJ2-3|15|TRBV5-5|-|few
TGTGCCAGCAGCGACACAGGAAGACCCACAGATATGCAGTATTTT
CASSDTGRPTDMQYF
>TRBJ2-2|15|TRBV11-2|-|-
TGTGTCAGCAGCCCATCGTCTCGAAACACCGGGAAGCTGTTTTTT
CVSSPSSRNTGKLFF
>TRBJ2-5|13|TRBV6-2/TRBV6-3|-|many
TGTGCCAGCCTAGCGCCCAAACAAGAGACCCAGTACTTC
CASLAPKQETQYF
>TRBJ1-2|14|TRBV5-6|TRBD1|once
TGTGCCAGCAGGAGTATCAGGGGGACGGATGACTACACCTTC
CASRSIRGTDDYTF
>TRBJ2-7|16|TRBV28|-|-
TGTGCCAGCGGTTTCGGGTACAGGGGACTCCACTACGAGCAGTACTTC
CASGFGYRGLHYEQYF
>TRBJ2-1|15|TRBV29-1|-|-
TGCAGCGTTACACCCGCGAGGACATTAAGCAATGAGCAGTTCTTC
CSVTPARTLSNEQFF
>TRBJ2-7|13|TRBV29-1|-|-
TGCAGCGTTTCCACACGGAGACCCTACGAGCAGTACTTC
CSVSTRRPYEQYF
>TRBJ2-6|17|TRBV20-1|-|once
TGCAGTGATAACGGTCAGGACCCGATCTCTGGGGCCAACGTCCTGACTTTT
CSDNGQDPISGANVLTF